The 20 T cell receptor beta chains below come from one sample, sequenced in a study of cytomegalovirus exposure and HLA in healthy donors. PCR was performed using 60 Vbeta and 13 Jbeta primers. Sequencing was performed with immunoSEQ multiplex PCR; in TCRdb, only in-frame clones are kept and a portion is missing. Among 35,000 to 55,000 clones, approximately 72% were seen once, and the ten largest hold approximately 3.5%. Sequenced material: PBMCs. The origin of the receptors is a woman aged 25 to 39 in good health and CMV-seronegative.

This clone was found a few times. This chain connects TRBV4-1 to TRBJ1-4, with D unresolved. The V end was cut by 1 base, the J end by 6 bases, with 3 bases between. The CDR3 totals 12 residues. Germline assignment: CDR1 MGHRA and CDR2 YSYEKL. The CDR3 nucleotides are TGCGCCAGCAGCCAAGTCGATGAAAAACTGTTTTTT. This encodes CASSQVDEKLFF.

The chain carries TRBV9 and TRBJ2-5, with a possible D match to TRBD2 (6 bases). The CDR3 is 14 amino acids. Per the germline V gene, CDR1 is SGDLS and CDR2 is YYNGEE. V dropped 2 bases and J dropped 5 bases, with 13 bases sitting between them. In nucleotides, the CDR3 is TGTGCCAGCAGCGTCGGACTACCGCGGGAGACCCAGTACTTC. The encoded protein is CASSVGLPRETQYF.

This clone is a singleton in its sample. This chain connects TRBV28 to TRBJ1-5; a possible D gene is TRBD1 (6 bases). The CDR3 length is 14 residues. Germline CDR1 is MDHEN and CDR2 is SYDVKM. V was trimmed by 3 bases and J by 7 bases, leaving 13 bases between them. In DNA form, the CDR3 reads TGTGCCAGCAGTTTCTTTACAGGGCGCCAGCCCCAGCATTTT. This translates into CASSFFTGRQPQHF.

This clone was counted a few times. This sequence joins TRBV6-5 and TRBJ1-5; D possibly corresponds to TRBD1 (5 bases). Per germline, CDR1 MNHEY and CDR2 SVGAGI. V lost 4 bases and J lost 6, with 10 bases in between. The CDR3 loop spans 13 amino acids. CDR3 nucleotide sequence: TGTGCCAGCAGTTCTGGGGGAGGTCAGCCCCAGCATTTT. It encodes CASSSGGGQPQHF.

There are a few counts of this clone. The chain has TRBV28 and TRBJ1-5; D possibly corresponds to TRBD1 (6 bases). Germline lookup yields CDR1 MDHEN and CDR2 SYDVKM. V gave up 5 bases and J gave up 4 bases, with 21 bases separating them. This CDR3 region has 17 residues. DNA for the CDR3: TGTGCCAGCAGTCGGGACAACAGATTTTCCCTTAATCAGCCCCAGCATTTT. As protein: CASSRDNRFSLNQPQHF. Full variable domain (outside the CDR3, taken from reference TRBV28 and TRBJ1-5): DVKVTQSSRYLVKRTGEKVFLECVQDMDHENMFWYRQDPGLGLRLIYFSYDVKMKEKGDIPEGYSVSREKKERFSLILESASTNQTSMYLCASSRDNRFSLNQPQHFGDGTRLSIL.

This chain joins TRBV6-5 and TRBJ1-2; D is uncertain. CDR1 MNHEY and CDR2 SVGAGI come from the germline V gene. There are 11 residues in the CDR3. Trimming removed 8 bases from V and 4 bases from J, with 8 bases in between. The CDR3 DNA is TGTGCCAGCGTCGGAGCCTATGGCTACACCTTC. This gives the protein CASVGAYGYTF.

This clone turned up a few times. The rearrangement joins TRBV29-1 to TRBJ1-1; maybe TRBD1 (5 bases). This CDR3 comprises 11 residues. The V and J ends lost 4 bases and 6 bases respectively, with 9 bases between them. In germline, CDR1 is SQVTM, CDR2 ANQGSEA. The CDR3 protein is CSVASRAEAFF. The CDR3 DNA sequence: TGCAGCGTTGCCTCCAGGGCTGAAGCTTTCTTT.

The gene calls are TRBV28 and TRBJ2-5; 7 nucleotides match TRBD2. The CDR3 is made up of 14 amino acids. J gave up 1 base and V 6 bases, and 5 bases lay outside the gene matches. The germline CDR1 and CDR2 sequences are MDHEN and SYDVKM. This CDR3 is CASSLGGTQETQYF. The CDR3, as DNA: TGTGCCAGCAGCCTGGGGGGGACCCAAGAGACCCAGTACTTC.

This CDR3 reads CASSLTFSGTQYF. The CDR3 region has the DNA TGTGCCAGCAGCTTGACCTTTAGCGGAACCCAGTACTTC. The rearrangement links TRBV5-6 to TRBJ2-5, with D possibly being TRBD2 (6 bases). Germline CDR1 SGHDT, CDR2 YYEEEE. V gave up 1 base and J gave up 8 bases, with 12 bases separating them. This CDR3 spans 13 amino acids. The full variable domain, its missing parts supplied by reference TRBV5-6 and TRBJ2-5, is DAGVTQSPTHLIKTRGQQVTLRCSPKSGHDTVSWYQQALGQGPQFIFQYYEEEERQRGNFPDRFSGHQFPNYSSELNVNALLLGDSALYLCASSLTFSGTQYFGPGTRLLVL.

The chain couples TRBV14 to TRBJ2-5; 8 bases are shared with TRBD2. The CDR3 runs to 15 residues. The germline CDR1 and CDR2 sequences are SGHDN and FVKESK. The J segment lost 5 bases and the V segment lost 4 bases, leaving 9 bases of the junction unmatched. The CDR3 DNA reads as TGTGCCAGCAGCCCTCTTCGGGGGGGCATGGAGACCCAGTACTTC. It translates to CASSPLRGGMETQYF.

The gene calls are TRBV6-1 and TRBJ2-5; 8 bases match TRBD2. The V gene end was trimmed by 2 bases and the J gene end by 5 bases; junction bases not matched to a gene: 13. CDR3 length equals 17 residues. Germline V gene lookup returns CDR1 MNHNS and CDR2 SASEGT. For the CDR3, the DNA is TGTGCCAGCAGTGAATCAAGGGGACTAGAGCGCAGGGAGACCCAGTACTTC. This encodes CASSESRGLERRETQYF.

The table lists this clone with a few counts. The chain links TRBV30 to TRBJ1-5; D unclear. From germline, CDR1 is GTSNPN and CDR2 SVGIG (reference sequence). Trimming took 0 bases from V and 3 from J, leaving 6 bases between them. The CDR3 runs to 13 residues. The CDR3 DNA is TGTGCCTGGAGTGTTAGAAACAATCAGCCCCAGCATTTT. Translated: CAWSVRNNQPQHF. Variable domain in full (rest from reference TRBV30 and TRBJ1-5): SQTIHQWPATLVQPVGSPLSLECTVEGTSNPNLYWYRQAAGRGLQLLFYSVGIGQISSEVPQNLSASRPQDRQFILSSKKLLLSDSGFYLCAWSVRNNQPQHFGDGTRLSIL.

The rearrangement links TRBV6-1 to TRBJ2-7; TRBD1 matches 7 bases. V was pared by 7 bases and J by 2 bases, with 11 bases of the junction left unmatched. In germline, CDR1 is MNHNS, CDR2 SASEGT. The CDR3 is made up of 15 amino acids. This CDR3 reads CASIEQQGFTYEQYF. The CDR3 nucleotides read TGTGCCAGCATCGAACAACAGGGGTTCACCTACGAGCAGTACTTC.

The V gene is TRBV27, the J gene TRBJ2-7, with TRBD1 matching over 8 bases. Per the germline V gene, CDR1 is MNHEY and CDR2 is SMNVEV (reference sequence). The CDR3 is 14 amino acids. Trimming removed 5 bases from V and 2 bases from J; junction bases left unmatched: 5. The CDR3 DNA reads TGTGCCAGCAGTCCGGCAGGGGGCCCCTACGAGCAGTACTTC. Its protein is CASSPAGGPYEQYF.

This clone was detected only a few times. CDR3 DNA: TGTGCCAGCAGCAGGGCCGCTTCTGGAAACACCATATATTTT. Translated: CASSRAASGNTIYF. The gene calls are TRBV25-1 and TRBJ1-3; possibly TRBD1 for D (5 bases). V was cut by 6 bases and J by 1 base, with 10 bases left in between. The germline V gene has CDR1 MGHDK and CDR2 SYGVNS. The CDR3 extends over 14 amino acids.

This chain joins TRBV5-6 and TRBJ2-7; D unclear. Germline V gene data show CDR1 as SGHDT and CDR2 as YYEEEE. CDR3 length: 13 residues. V lost 2 bases, J lost 0 bases, and 6 bases lay in between. CDR3 bases: TGTGCCAGCAGCTTAAAGAGCTCCTACGAGCAGTACTTC. Protein sequence: CASSLKSSYEQYF.

The gene calls are TRBV29-1 and TRBJ2-5, with TRBD2 matching over 7 bases. Trimming removed 5 bases from V and 1 base from J; junction bases left unmatched: 7. CDR3 size: 14 residues. The germline gives CDR1 SQVTM, CDR2 ANQGSEA. The chain's CDR3 is CSVSVGGVQETQYF. The CDR3, as DNA: TGCAGCGTTAGTGTTGGGGGGGTCCAAGAGACCCAGTACTTC.

This sequence joins TRBV7-2 and TRBJ2-5; 7 positions agree with TRBD2. With 1 base clipped from V and 5 bases from J, the junction kept 10 bases outside the gene matches. From germline, CDR1 is SGHTA and CDR2 FQGNSA. The CDR3 totals 16 residues. The CDR3 region is CASSLGRGAGWETQYF. The CDR3 DNA is TGTGCCAGCAGCTTAGGGCGGGGAGCGGGGTGGGAGACCCAGTACTTC.

This sequence joins TRBV5-1 and TRBJ1-3; 8 positions agree with TRBD1. V shed 0 bases, J shed 0 bases, and the junction held 2 bases outside the gene matches. This CDR3 comprises 16 residues. Germline V lookup: CDR1 SGHRS, CDR2 YFSETQ. CDR3 region: CASSLATGGSGNTIYF. The CDR3 DNA sequence: TGCGCCAGCAGCTTGGCAACAGGGGGCTCTGGAAACACCATATATTTT.

This clone has just a few counts. The chain is built from TRBV7-6 and TRBJ2-2, with D unresolved. The germline V gene has CDR1 SGHVS and CDR2 FNYEAQ. The CDR3 contains 15 residues. With 6 bases removed from V and 1 base from J, the gap between germline ends came to 12 bases. Here the CDR3 DNA reads TGTGCCAGCAGTCTAGAGATCGAGAACACCGGGGAGCTGTTTTTT. Its protein product is CASSLEIENTGELFF. Supplemented by reference TRBV7-6 and TRBJ2-2, the full variable domain reads GAGVSQSPRYKVTKRGQDVALRCDPISGHVSLYWYRQALGQGPEFLTYFNYEAQQDKSGLPNDRFSAERPEGSISTLTIQRTEQRDSAMYRCASSLEIENTGELFFGEGSRLTVL.